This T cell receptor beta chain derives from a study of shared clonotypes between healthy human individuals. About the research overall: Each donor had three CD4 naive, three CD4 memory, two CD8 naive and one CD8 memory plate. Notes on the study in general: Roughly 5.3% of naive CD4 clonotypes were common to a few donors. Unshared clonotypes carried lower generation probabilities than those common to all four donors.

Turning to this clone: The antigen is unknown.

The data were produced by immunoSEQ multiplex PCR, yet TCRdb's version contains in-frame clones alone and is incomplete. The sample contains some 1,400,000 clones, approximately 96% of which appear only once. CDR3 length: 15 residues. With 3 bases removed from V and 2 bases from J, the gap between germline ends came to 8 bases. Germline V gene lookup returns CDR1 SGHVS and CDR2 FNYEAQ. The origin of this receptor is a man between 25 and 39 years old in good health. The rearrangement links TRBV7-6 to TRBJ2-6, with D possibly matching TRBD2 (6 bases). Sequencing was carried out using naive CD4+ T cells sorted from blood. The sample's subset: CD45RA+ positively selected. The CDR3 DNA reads TGTGCCAGCAGCTTGTGGGAGGCTGGGGCCAACGTCCTGACTTTC. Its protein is CASSLWEAGANVLTF. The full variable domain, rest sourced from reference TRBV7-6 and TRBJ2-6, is GAGVSQSPRYKVTKRGQDVALRCDPISGHVSLYWYRQALGQGPEFLTYFNYEAQQDKSGLPNDRFSAERPEGSISTLTIQRTEQRDSAMYRCASSLWEAGANVLTFGAGSRLTVL.